A single sample is the source of the 4 T cell receptor beta chains below, sequenced in a study of CD4 T cells in relation to SARS-CoV-2 and coronaviruses. These receptors are not linked to any known antigen. The table came from immunoSEQ multiplex PCR; TCRdb's copy has only in-frame clones and leaves some out. The repertoire holds approximately 41,000 clones, with over 75% as singletons. Sample: naive CD4+ T cells from PBMCs, cultured in vitro. Subset of the sample: naive CD4+ T cells isolated by negative enrichment. All receptors derive from an adult with COVID-19.

The rearrangement links TRBV12-3 or TRBV12-4 to TRBJ2-3, with TRBD2 matching over 7 bases. The CDR3 has 13 amino acids. V shed 4 bases, J shed 7 bases, and the junction held 5 bases outside the gene matches. The DNA for the CDR3 is TGTGCCAGCAGTTGGGAGGGATCGAATACGCAGTATTTT. Protein product: CASSWEGSNTQYF.

The sample holds a few counts of this clone. This chain connects TRBV7-9 to TRBJ1-2, with unresolved D. Germline lookup yields CDR1 SEHNR and CDR2 FQNEAQ (reference sequence). This CDR3 has 14 residues. The ends were cut back, 3 bases at V and 5 bases at J, with 13 bases in the middle. The CDR3 region has the DNA TGTGCCAGCAGCTTTTCGGGGATTGGGTATGGCTACACCTTC. Residues: CASSFSGIGYGYTF.

The rearrangement uses TRBV27 and TRBJ2-5; a possible D gene is TRBD1 (5 bases). Germline-derived CDR1 and CDR2 are MNHEY and SMNVEV (reference sequence). Trimming shortened V by 8 bases and J by 4 bases, and 14 bases separated the two germline ends. The CDR3 is made up of 13 amino acids. CDR3 coding DNA: TGTGCCAGCGGACACTACCCGGGAGAGACCCAGTACTTC. Protein product: CASGHYPGETQYF.

CDR3 sequence: CASSTVLGGPVNEQFF. The CDR3 bases are TGTGCCAGCAGTACCGTATTGGGAGGGCCTGTCAATGAGCAGTTCTTC. The gene calls are TRBV28 and TRBJ2-1, with 7 nucleotides matching TRBD2. The CDR3 consists of 16 residues. V dropped 5 bases and J dropped 6; count of bases not matched to a gene: 13. Looked up from germline, CDR1 is MDHEN and CDR2 is SYDVKM.